The clone carrying this TCR beta chain was seen a single time. Other nucleotide sequences in the sample specify the same CDR3. Clones were sequenced by immunoSEQ multiplex PCR, and TCRdb holds only the in-frame ones, with some missing. The sample yields roughly 290,000 clones, about nine tenths seen once. The data stem from a study of blood T cell repertoires in COVID-19. The CDR3 sequence is 13 residues long. Trimming removed 5 bases at V and 3 bases at J, with 11 bases between. Germline V gene data show CDR1 as MNHEY and CDR2 as SMNVEV (reference sequence). The source is a woman younger than 45 with COVID-19, enrolled during active disease. This chain links TRBV27 with TRBJ2-7; D possibly corresponds to TRBD1 (6 bases). The sequenced material came from peripheral blood. The CDR3 coding sequence is TGTGCCAGCAGTCTAGGACAGTTCTACGAGCAGTACTTC. This sequence encodes CASSLGQFYEQYF.